This T cell receptor (beta chain) was recovered during a study of cytomegalovirus exposure and HLA in healthy donors (dated by TCRdb to the late 2010s). For the study in its entirety: An earlier analysis of fewer than 750 of the donors reported about 300 Gb of sequence data and about 120 million unique TCR beta sequences obtained from around 190 million T cells. An early release covering 500 to 750 HLA-typed donors comprised 250 to 350 gigabases of sequencing data and some 79 million unique TCR sequences. Among the 398 genotyped donors, around 81% belonged to the genetic ancestry cluster associated with self-reported Caucasian donors. The study aimed to test whether cataloging public T cell receptors could reveal signatures of past pathogen exposure. Using immunosequencing, the study profiled T cell repertoires from 666 subjects and related those repertoires to cytomegalovirus serostatus. A separate validation cohort of roughly 120 different subjects was used in addition to the approximately 640-subject first cohort. To predict cytomegalovirus infection status, the study combined high-throughput TCR immunosequencing, statistical association of individual TCRs with disease status, and machine learning. In a later analysis, previously published TCR beta repertoires from 666 donors were re-analyzed and high-resolution HLA genotyping was added so that TCR occurrence patterns could be studied. In the later analysis, no new phenotypic data were used to find candidate immune exposures; instead, reliance was placed on TCR beta sequences and their occurrence across donors. An earlier analysis of roughly 580 of the donors used high-throughput TCR beta sequencing to judge whether each TCR beta V gene segment behaved as functional or pseudogenic. Donor age, sex, ethnicity and CMV serostatus were compiled together with the repertoire data. Genome-wide SNP genotypes for about three fifths of the roughly 670 donors were used in a later genetic analysis, which treated that subset as a discovery cohort. All discovery cohort repertoires had been generated using a single sequencing platform. HLA typing covered class I and class II loci at four-digit resolution. Typing coverage differed by locus: A, B, C, DRB1 and DQB1 were typed in about 620-640 donors, DQA1 in around 500, DPA1 in some 600, and DPB1 in 450 to 490. Because of strong linkage in the cohort, five DR-DQ haplotypes were treated as single units for association and clustering. On average, roughly 250,000 unique TCR beta nucleotide sequences were sequenced per donor among a few hundred genotyped donors of the cohort, with roughly 18% of those sequences being non-productive.

Overall study results and their limits: In a later analysis, the rate of TCR association differed among HLA loci, with DRB1 alleles having the most associated TCRs and HLA-C alleles having the fewest. The classifier was reported to diagnose cytomegalovirus status with high specificity and sensitivity in both the original cohort and the validation cohort. An association between a missense DCLRE1C variant and V-gene and J-gene trimming of TCR beta chains was found in a later genetic analysis and replicated in an independent cohort. This cohort had only TCR beta chains sequenced, and the lack of alpha or paired-chain data limited which features could be detected. In the study, 164 TCR beta chains were listed as associated with cytomegalovirus. A cluster of highly shared sequence variants was judged likely to represent a technical artifact of the sequencing pipeline. The presence/absence analyses assumed that sequencing depth was roughly uniform across donors, and that assumption may not be true. Most TCR sequences were seen in very few donors, while some public TCRs were found in many individuals. According to the authors, the approach could potentially be generalized to other disease states and immunological phenotypes. According to a later genetic analysis, donors in an Asian-associated ancestry cluster had fewer N-insertions in productive TCRs than the roughly 670-donor mean. HLA typing was unavailable for some donors at each locus, so association tests used only the typed subset. Roughly 15 rarely observed V segments, including chromosome 9 orphons, were excluded from the earlier analysis of about 500 of the donors because counts were too low. The only immune exposure information available for the cohort was CMV serostatus. Because the 87-base-pair reads could not distinguish some IMGT-functional V segments, including TRBV6-2 and TRBV6-3, those segments were excluded. In a later analysis, several top co-occurrence clusters were reported to appear linked to parvovirus B19, influenza, CMV and Epstein-Barr virus. A further reported finding was that TCR beta sequences accurately predicted the HLA-A and HLA-B alleles for most subjects in the first cohort. According to a later analysis, most CMV-associated TCR beta chains appeared to be HLA-restricted, and the HLA associations seemed to be driven largely by CMV exposure. Correlated functional status among segregating V segments might be attributable to linkage disequilibrium, but an unknown experimental factor could not be ruled out. When HLA alleles, especially DR and DQ, strongly co-occurred, TCR associations were difficult to assign to individual alleles. At a false discovery rate of 0.05, a later analysis linked roughly 17,000 TCR beta sequences to specific HLA alleles. In vitro tests confirmed that a few of the cytomegalovirus-associated TCR beta chains recognize cytomegalovirus antigens. Compared with equally common non-associated chains, HLA-associated TCR beta chains in a later analysis were more clonally expanded and had lower generation probabilities. In an earlier analysis of 500 to 650 of the donors, most TCR beta V segments appeared in productive rearrangements about 87% or about 30% of the time, broadly matching IMGT annotations.

In total, roughly 670 healthy bone marrow donors made up the cohort. Cohort members were all nominally healthy when sampled, although unrecorded immune exposures were likely present. The donor was CMV seronegative and belonged to the group of approximately 320 seronegative cohort members. A peripheral blood sample was provided by each donor, and peripheral blood mononuclear cells were used for TCR beta sequencing. Genomic DNA extraction from the blood cell samples was performed with the Qiagen DNeasy Blood Extraction Kit. A distance of 12 bases separates the germline ends of V and J, which lose 2 bases and 5 bases respectively. The CDR3 goes from the cysteine to the phenylalanine over 14 residues. CDR3 DNA only is kept here, 42 bases in frame from base 1. The germline V gene sets CDR1 to MDHEN and CDR2 to SYDVKM. The library was prepared using the immunoSEQ multiplex PCR assay. A mixture of 60 forward primers for TCR Vbeta segments and 13 reverse primers for TCR Jbeta segments was used in the multiplex PCR. The CDR3 region of rearranged TCR beta genes was amplified from genomic DNA with a multiplex PCR assay. On the Illumina HiSeq System, the amplified TCR beta libraries were sequenced as 87-base-pair reads. Turning to the authors' computational methods: In a later analysis, some 80 million unique TCR beta chains were counted across the roughly 610 repertoires, and some 10 million of these chains were shared by at least two donors. To remove PCR and sequencing errors, raw reads were error-corrected and collapsed into unique sequences using a nearest-neighbor algorithm that merged closely related sequences. CDR3 sequences were aligned to IMGT reference sequences to assign V, D and J gene segments. For a sequence to be retained, at least a six-nucleotide match to both a V gene segment and a J gene segment was required. A rearrangement was called productive if the CDR3 had no stop codons and remained in frame with V and J, and every other rearrangement was called non-productive. CDR3 was defined according to IMGT convention as the region running from the second conserved V-encoded cysteine to the conserved J-encoded phenylalanine. The earlier analysis of about 590 of the donors excluded sequences that lacked an unambiguous match to a single V gene segment. An earlier analysis of around 600 of the donors classified V segments as functional when productive rearrangements were above 56.7% and as segregating when the standard deviation between donors was above 5%. A statistical classification framework was built to diagnose cytomegalovirus status from the catalog of TCR beta chain sequences. In a later analysis, V and J genes were assigned by comparing TCR nucleotide sequences against IMGT/GENE-DB human TR gene sequences. Using the TCRdist pipeline, a later analysis assigned CDR3 sequences along with most-parsimonious VDJ recombination scenarios. In a later analysis, every TCR beta chain was defined by the combination of its CDR3 amino acid sequence and its V-gene family, and reads without a unique V-gene family were dropped. In a later analysis, a few hundred highly shared, low-generation-probability nucleotide sequences were removed to address suspected cross-contamination and a sequencing artifact. A later analysis calculated a clonal expansion index for each public chain from normalized within-repertoire ranks of inferred template counts. A later analysis computed generation probabilities with a VDJ recombination model fitted to out-of-frame rearrangements, and checked the results against IGoR. Hypergeometric tests were used in a later analysis to score TCR-TCR, TCR-HLA and TCR-CMV co-occurrence, with a repertoire-size bias correction applied to the TCR pairs. False discovery rates were estimated in a later analysis by permuting HLA or CMV assignments 20 times. In a later analysis, co-occurring TCRs were grouped using DBSCAN, and TCRdist sequence similarity was added for clustering within HLA-allele-positive subsets. For co-occurrence clustering, repertoires with fewer than 30,000 or more than 120,000 public chains were excluded, along with four or five repertoires with anomalous nucleotide sharing. TCRdb mirrors the immuneACCESS table, restricted to in-frame sequences. Some clones are absent from its copies; in checked studies, under half trace to an unresolved V gene, and the reason for the others is unknown. V, J and clone size were drawn from that table, and D and trimming were deduced from the DNA. The sample yields over 100,000 clones; around three fifths were counted once. The ten largest clones capture less than 3% of the sample.

About this clone: The target of this receptor is not known. No quality values exist for individual bases; no much larger clone is one base distant.

The receptor was isolated from a woman in her 40s in good health and CMV-seronegative. Here the chain combines TRBV28 and TRBJ1-1; no D gene call is confident. Sequences were obtained from PBMCs. Here is the DNA: TGTGCCAGCAGTTTAAAAGCCCGGGGAACTGAAGCTTTCTTT. Translated, this is CASSLKARGTEAFF.